These 8 T cell receptor beta chains were all obtained from the same sample, sequenced in a study of T cell repertoires in ileal Crohn's disease. The repertoire was sequenced with immunoSEQ multiplex PCR; TCRdb's copy has only in-frame clones and lacks some. The sample yields about 17,000 clones, about 78% seen once. Time point in this sample: inflamed ileum from the surgical specimen. Sequenced sample: ileal tissue. Source of these receptors: an adult with Crohn's disease.

The rearrangement links TRBV2 to TRBJ1-6; no definite D call. The germline gives CDR1 SNHLY, CDR2 FYNNEI. V was cut by 4 bases and J by 7 bases, with 11 bases left in between. CDR3 length equals 14 residues. The CDR3 spells CASSVRMGNSPLHF. The CDR3 DNA reads as TGTGCCAGCAGTGTTCGAATGGGAAATTCACCCCTCCACTTT.

This clone was found once. The genes are TRBV5-6 and TRBJ2-3; D not certain. Germline lookup yields CDR1 SGHDT and CDR2 YYEEEE. CDR3 length: 16 residues. V lost 1 base, J lost 3 bases, and 15 bases lay in between. As DNA, the CDR3 is TGTGCCAGCAGCTTGAGGTTTGACACGGTAACAGATACGCAGTATTTT. Protein: CASSLRFDTVTDTQYF.

This clone was seen only once. The chain has TRBV6-5 and TRBJ2-1, with D possibly matching TRBD2 (6 bases). The CDR3 is made up of 13 amino acids. Germline V CDR1 and CDR2: MNHEY, SVGAGI. Trimming pared 7 bases from V and 7 bases from J, leaving 14 bases between. CDR3 bases: TGTGCCAGCATCGGGACTTCCTTAAATGAGCAGTTCTTC. As protein: CASIGTSLNEQFF.

This clone has just a few counts. The chain carries TRBV5-4 and TRBJ1-2; tentative D call: TRBD1 (6 bases). Deletions cut 3 bases from V and 6 bases from J, with 18 bases between. CDR3 length equals 15 residues. Germline CDR1 is SGHNT and CDR2 is YYREEE (reference sequence). Written as DNA, the CDR3 is TGTGCCAGCAGCTCTCGGCAGGGGAAGATAAATGGCTACACCTTC. This translates into CASSSRQGKINGYTF.

This chain links TRBV9 with TRBJ1-2, with unresolved D. Germline V gene sequence: CDR1 SGDLS, CDR2 YYNGEE. Trimming removed 3 bases from V and 7 bases from J, with 25 bases in between. The CDR3 consists of 17 residues. CDR3 in amino acids: CASSGPEGPISRSGYTF. CDR3 DNA sequence: TGTGCCAGCAGCGGCCCCGAAGGACCCATCTCCCGGAGTGGCTACACCTTC.

J is TRBJ1-1 and V is TRBV15; D not resolved. CDR3 size: 14 residues. CDR1 is LNHNV and CDR2 is YYDKDF in the germline V gene (reference sequence). Deletions cut 6 bases from V and 0 bases from J, with 11 bases between. CDR3 region: CATRETIMNTEAFF. Written as DNA, the CDR3 is TGTGCCACCAGAGAGACGATAATGAACACTGAAGCTTTCTTT.

J is TRBJ1-5 and V is TRBV19; TRBD1 is a possible D gene (6 bases). The CDR3 is 15 residues long. Germline V gene lookup returns CDR1 LNHDA and CDR2 SQIVND (reference sequence). Trimming left V 3 bases short and J 0 bases short, with 9 bases between. The CDR3 reads CASSITGLSNQPQHF. The CDR3 DNA follows: TGTGCCAGTAGTATCACAGGGCTTAGCAATCAGCCCCAGCATTTT.

The chain links TRBV6-5 to TRBJ2-7, with TRBD2 identical over 8 bases. This CDR3 is 16 amino acids long. The J segment lost 3 bases and the V segment lost 0 bases, leaving 7 bases of the junction unmatched. Germline CDR1 reads MNHEY; CDR2 reads SVGAGI. The CDR3, as DNA: TGTGCCAGCAGTTACTCGTATACGGGGGGGCGCTACGAGCAGTACTTC. This codes for CASSYSYTGGRYEQYF.